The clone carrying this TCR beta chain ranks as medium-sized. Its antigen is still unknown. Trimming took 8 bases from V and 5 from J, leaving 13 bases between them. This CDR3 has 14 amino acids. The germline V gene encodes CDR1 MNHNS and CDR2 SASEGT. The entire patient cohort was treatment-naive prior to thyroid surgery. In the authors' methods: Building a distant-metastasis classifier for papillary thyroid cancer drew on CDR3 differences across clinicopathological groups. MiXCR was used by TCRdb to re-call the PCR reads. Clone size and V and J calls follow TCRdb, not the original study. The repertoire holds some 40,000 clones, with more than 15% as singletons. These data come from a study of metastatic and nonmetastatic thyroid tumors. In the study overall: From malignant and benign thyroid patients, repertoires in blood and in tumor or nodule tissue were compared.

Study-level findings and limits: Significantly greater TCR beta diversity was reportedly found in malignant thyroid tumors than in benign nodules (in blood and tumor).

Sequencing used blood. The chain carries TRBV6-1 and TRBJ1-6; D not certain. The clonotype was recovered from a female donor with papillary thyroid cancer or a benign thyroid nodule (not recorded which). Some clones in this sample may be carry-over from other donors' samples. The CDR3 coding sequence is TGTGCCAGCTCTACCGGGTCCCATAATTCACCCCTCCACTTT. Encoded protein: CASSTGSHNSPLHF.